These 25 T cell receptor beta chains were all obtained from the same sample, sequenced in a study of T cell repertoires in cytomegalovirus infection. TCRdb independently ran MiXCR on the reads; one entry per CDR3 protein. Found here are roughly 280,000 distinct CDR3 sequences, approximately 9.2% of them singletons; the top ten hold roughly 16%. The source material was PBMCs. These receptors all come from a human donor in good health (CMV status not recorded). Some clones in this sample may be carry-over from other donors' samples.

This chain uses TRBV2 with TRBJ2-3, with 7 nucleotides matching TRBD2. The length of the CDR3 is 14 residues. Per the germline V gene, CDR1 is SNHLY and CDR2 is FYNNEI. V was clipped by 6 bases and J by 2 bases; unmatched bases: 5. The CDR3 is CASRLTSPTDTQYF. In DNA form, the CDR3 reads TGTGCCAGCAGATTGACTAGCCCCACAGATACGCAGTATTTT.

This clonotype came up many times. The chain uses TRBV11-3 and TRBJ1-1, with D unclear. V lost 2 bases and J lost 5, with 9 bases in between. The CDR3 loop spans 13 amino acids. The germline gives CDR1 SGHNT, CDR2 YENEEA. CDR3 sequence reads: CASSLRVGTEAFF. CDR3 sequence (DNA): TGTGCCAGCAGCTTACGGGTGGGGACTGAAGCTTTCTTT.

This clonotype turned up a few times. Here the CDR3 DNA reads TGTGCCAGCAGTTACCCCCCGACACGCTCCTACGAGCAGTACTTC. Translated: CASSYPPTRSYEQYF. This chain connects TRBV6-2 or TRBV6-3 to TRBJ2-7; no reliable D call. The CDR3 has 15 residues. The V gene lost 2 bases and the J gene lost 0 bases, with 11 bases spanning the gap. From germline, CDR1 is MNHEY and CDR2 SVGEGT.

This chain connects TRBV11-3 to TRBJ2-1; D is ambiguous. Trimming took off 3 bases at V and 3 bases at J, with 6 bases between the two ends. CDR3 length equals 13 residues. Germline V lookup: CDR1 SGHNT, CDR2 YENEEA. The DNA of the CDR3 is TGTGCCAGCAGCTTCTCCTTCTACAATGAGCAGTTCTTC. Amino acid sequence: CASSFSFYNEQFF.

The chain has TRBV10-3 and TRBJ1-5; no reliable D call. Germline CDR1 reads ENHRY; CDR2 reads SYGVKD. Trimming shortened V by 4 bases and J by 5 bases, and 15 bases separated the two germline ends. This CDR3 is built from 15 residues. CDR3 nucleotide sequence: TGTGCCATCAGTGTCTCGGCAGAGCCCTATCAGCCCCAGCATTTT. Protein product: CAISVSAEPYQPQHF.

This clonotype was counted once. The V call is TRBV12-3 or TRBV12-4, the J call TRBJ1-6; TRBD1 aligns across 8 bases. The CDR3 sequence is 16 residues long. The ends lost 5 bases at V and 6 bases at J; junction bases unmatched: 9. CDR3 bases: TGTGCCAGCAGTCCTCACACAGGGGGAGGTAATTCACCCCTCCACTTT. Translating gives CASSPHTGGGNSPLHF.

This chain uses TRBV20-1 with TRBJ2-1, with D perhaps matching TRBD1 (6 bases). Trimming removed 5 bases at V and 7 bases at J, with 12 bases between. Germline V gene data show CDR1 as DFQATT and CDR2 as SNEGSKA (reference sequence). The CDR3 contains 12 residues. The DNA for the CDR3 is TGCAGTGCTCATTCCAGGGGAAATGAGCAGTTCTTC. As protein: CSAHSRGNEQFF.

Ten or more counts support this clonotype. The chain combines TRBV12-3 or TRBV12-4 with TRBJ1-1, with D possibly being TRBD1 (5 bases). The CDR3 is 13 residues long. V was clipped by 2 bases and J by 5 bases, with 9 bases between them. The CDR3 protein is CASSLQGRTEAFF. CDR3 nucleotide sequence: TGTGCCAGCAGTTTACAGGGACGAACTGAAGCTTTCTTT.

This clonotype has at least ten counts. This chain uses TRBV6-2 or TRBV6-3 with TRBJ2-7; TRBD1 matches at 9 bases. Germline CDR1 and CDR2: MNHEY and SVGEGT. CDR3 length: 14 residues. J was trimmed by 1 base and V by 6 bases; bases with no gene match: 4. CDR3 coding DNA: TGTGCCAGCAGGGGGACAGGGTCTTCCTACGAGCAGTACTTC. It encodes CASRGTGSSYEQYF.

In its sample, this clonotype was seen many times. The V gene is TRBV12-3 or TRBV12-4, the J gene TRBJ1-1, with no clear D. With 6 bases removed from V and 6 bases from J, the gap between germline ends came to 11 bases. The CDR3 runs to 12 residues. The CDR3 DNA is TGTGCCAGCAGCCGAAATATCGCTGAAGCTTTCTTT. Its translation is CASSRNIAEAFF.

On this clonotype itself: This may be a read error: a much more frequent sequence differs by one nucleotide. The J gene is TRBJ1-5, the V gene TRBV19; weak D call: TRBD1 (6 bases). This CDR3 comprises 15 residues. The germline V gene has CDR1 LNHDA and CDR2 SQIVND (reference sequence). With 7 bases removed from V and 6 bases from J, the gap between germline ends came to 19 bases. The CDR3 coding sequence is TGTGCCAGTATCCCGGACAGCCGGATGGGTCAGCCCCAGCATTTT. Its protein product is CASIPDSRMGQPQHF. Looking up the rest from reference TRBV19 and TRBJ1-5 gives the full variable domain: DGGITQSPKYLFRKEGQNVTLSCEQNLNHDAMYWYRQDPGQGLRLIYYSQIVNDFQKGDIAEGYSVSREKKESFPLTVTSAQKNPTAFYLCASIPDSRMGQPQHFGDGTRLSIL.

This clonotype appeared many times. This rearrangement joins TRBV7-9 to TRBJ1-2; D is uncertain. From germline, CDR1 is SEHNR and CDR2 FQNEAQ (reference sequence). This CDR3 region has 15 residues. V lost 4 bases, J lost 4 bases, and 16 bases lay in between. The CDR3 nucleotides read TGTGCCAGCAGCTCCCCGTTTGGGGATACCTATGGCTACACCTTC. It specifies CASSSPFGDTYGYTF.

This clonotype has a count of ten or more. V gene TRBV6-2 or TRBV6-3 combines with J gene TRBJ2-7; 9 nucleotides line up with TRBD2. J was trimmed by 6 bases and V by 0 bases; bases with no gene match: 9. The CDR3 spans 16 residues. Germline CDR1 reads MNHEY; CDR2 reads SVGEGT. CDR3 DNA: TGTGCCAGCAGTTACTCCGTCCGCGGGAGGGCCGGCGAGCAGTACTTC. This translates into CASSYSVRGRAGEQYF.

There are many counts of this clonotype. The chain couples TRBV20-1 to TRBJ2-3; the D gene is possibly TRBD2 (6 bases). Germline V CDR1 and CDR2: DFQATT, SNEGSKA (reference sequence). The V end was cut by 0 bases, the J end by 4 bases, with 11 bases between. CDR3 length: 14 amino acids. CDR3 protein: CSARDLSGADTQYF. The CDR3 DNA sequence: TGCAGTGCTAGAGATCTTTCGGGGGCAGATACGCAGTATTTT.

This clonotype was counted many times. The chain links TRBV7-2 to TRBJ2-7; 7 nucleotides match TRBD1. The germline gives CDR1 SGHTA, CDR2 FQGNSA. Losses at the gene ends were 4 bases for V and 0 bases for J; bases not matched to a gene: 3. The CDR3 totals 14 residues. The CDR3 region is CASSSGQSSYEQYF. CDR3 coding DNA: TGTGCCAGCAGCTCGGGACAGAGCTCCTACGAGCAGTACTTC.

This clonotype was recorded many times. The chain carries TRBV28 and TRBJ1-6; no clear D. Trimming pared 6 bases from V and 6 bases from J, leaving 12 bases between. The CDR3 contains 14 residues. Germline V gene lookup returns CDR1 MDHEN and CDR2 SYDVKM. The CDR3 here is CASRVRASNSPLHF. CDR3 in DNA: TGTGCCAGCAGGGTCCGGGCCTCTAATTCACCCCTCCACTTT.

This chain's CDR3 is CASSNLAGANYEQYF. CDR3 DNA sequence: TGTGCCAGCAGTAACCTAGCGGGGGCGAACTACGAGCAGTACTTC. The rearrangement uses TRBV27 and TRBJ2-7; 10 bases fit TRBD2. Trimming removed 5 bases from V and 3 bases from J; junction bases left unmatched: 7. The CDR3 is made up of 15 amino acids. CDR1 MNHEY and CDR2 SMNVEV come from the germline V gene (reference sequence).

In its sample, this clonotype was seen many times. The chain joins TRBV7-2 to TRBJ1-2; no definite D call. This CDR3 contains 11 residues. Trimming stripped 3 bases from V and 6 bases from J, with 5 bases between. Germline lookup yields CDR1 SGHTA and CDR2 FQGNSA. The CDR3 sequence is CASSLRDGYTF. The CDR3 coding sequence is TGTGCCAGCAGCTTGAGGGATGGCTACACCTTC.

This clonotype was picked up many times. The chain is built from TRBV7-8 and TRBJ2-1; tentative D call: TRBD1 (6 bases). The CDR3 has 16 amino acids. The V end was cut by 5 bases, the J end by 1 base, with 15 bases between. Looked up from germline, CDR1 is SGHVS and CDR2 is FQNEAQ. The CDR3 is CASSAFRGDSYNEQFF. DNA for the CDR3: TGTGCCAGCAGCGCCTTCAGGGGCGATTCCTACAATGAGCAGTTCTTC.

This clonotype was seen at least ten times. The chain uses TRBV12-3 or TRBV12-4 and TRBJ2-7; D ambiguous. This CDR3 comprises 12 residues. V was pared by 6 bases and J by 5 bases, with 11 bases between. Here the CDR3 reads CASSPGWHEQYF. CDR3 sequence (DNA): TGTGCCAGCAGCCCTGGTTGGCACGAGCAGTACTTC.

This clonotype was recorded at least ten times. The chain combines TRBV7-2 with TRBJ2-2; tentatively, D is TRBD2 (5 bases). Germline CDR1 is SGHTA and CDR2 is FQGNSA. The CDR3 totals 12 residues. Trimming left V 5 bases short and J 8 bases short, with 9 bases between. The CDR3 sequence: CASSPTGGELFF. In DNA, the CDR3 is TGTGCCAGCAGCCCGACGGGGGGGGAGCTGTTTTTT.

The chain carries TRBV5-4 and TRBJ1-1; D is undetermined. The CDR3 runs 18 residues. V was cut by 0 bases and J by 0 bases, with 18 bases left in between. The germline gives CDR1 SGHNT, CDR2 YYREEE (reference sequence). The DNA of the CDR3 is TGTGCCAGCAGCTTGGCCCGTTTGAGCGGGCAGTTGAACACTGAAGCTTTCTTT. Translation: CASSLARLSGQLNTEAFF.

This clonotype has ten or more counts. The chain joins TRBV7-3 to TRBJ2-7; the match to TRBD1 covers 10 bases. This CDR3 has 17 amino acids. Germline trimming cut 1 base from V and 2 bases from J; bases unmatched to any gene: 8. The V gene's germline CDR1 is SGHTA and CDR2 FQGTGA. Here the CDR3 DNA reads TGTGCCAGCAGCTTAAGGGGAGGACAGGGGGTGACCTACGAGCAGTACTTC. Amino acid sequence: CASSLRGGQGVTYEQYF.

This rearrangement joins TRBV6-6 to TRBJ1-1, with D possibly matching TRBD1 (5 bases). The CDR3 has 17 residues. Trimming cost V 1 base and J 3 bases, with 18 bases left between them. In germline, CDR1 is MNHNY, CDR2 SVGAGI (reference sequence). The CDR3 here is CASSYFRPGTRDTEAFF. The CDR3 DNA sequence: TGTGCCAGCAGTTACTTCAGGCCGGGGACCAGGGACACTGAAGCTTTCTTT.

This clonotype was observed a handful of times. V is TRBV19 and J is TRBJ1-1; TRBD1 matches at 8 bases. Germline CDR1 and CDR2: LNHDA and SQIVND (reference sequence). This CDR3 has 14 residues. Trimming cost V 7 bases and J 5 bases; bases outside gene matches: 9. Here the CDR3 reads CASTIQGVRTEAFF. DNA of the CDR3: TGTGCCAGTACCATACAGGGGGTTAGGACTGAAGCTTTCTTT.